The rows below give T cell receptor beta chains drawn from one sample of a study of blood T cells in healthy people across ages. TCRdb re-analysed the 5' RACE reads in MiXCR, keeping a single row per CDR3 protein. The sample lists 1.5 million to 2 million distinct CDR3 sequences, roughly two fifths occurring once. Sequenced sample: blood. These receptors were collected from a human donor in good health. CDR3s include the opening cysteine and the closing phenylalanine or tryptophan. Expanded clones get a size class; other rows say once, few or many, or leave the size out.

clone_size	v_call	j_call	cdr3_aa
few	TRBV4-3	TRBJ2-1	CASSQDPDREDEQFF
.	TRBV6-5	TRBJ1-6	CASSYTRMLGTPGSYSPLHF
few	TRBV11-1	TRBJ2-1	CASSFQGAGNEQFF
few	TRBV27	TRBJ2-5	CASSLNPGVAAETQYF
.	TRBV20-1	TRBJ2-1	CSARGDRGGVEFF
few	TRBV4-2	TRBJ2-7	CASSQGSSGSYEQYF
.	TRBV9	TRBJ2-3	CASTRDFTDTQYF
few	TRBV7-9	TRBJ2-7	CASSPGELLYEQYF
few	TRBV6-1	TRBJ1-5	CASSAWDSLINQPQHF
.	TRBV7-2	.	CASSLEASGGASEQYF
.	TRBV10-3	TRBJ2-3	CATLPSGLAGDTQYF
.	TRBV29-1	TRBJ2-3	CSVALSGPSDTQYF
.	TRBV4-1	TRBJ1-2	CASSQPSEASYGYTF
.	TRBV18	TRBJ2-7	CASSPPTGGPTEQYF
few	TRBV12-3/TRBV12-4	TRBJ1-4	CASSFGTGHEKLFF
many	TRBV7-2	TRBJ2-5	CASSTQGTTQYF
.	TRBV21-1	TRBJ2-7	CASSKALRAGYEQYF
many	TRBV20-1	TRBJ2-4	CSAREPGLAKNIQYF